One sample yielded the 15 T cell receptor beta chains listed below, sequenced in a study of identical twins. One entry per CDR3 protein, called by TCRdb with MiXCR from the 5' RACE reads. The data show roughly 490,000 distinct CDR3 sequences, 13% to 15% seen once. This same sample was also taken into another study, of yellow fever vaccine responses in identical twins.

The sample taken for sequencing was CD4+ T cells sorted from blood. Every receptor here comes from a young woman in good health.

As to this clonotype: Since a much larger clone is just one base distant, this may be a read error. V gene TRBV7-8 combines with J gene TRBJ2-3; D gene ambiguous. V lost 1 base, J lost 6 bases, and 2 bases lay in between. CDR3 length: 11 residues. Germline assignment: CDR1 SGHVS and CDR2 FQNEAQ. Written as DNA, the CDR3 is TGTGCCAGCAGCTTAGACGATACGCAGTATTTT. It specifies CASSLDDTQYF.

This rearrangement joins TRBV29-1 to TRBJ2-1; possible D gene TRBD1, 5 bases. Deletions cut 8 bases from V and 0 bases from J, with 14 bases between. Germline V CDR1 and CDR2: SQVTM, ANQGSEA. The CDR3 extends over 14 amino acids. The CDR3 reads CSFGQGGSYNEQFF. The CDR3 bases are TGCAGCTTCGGGCAGGGCGGCTCCTACAATGAGCAGTTCTTC.

The rearrangement links TRBV4-3 to TRBJ1-4; D ambiguous. Germline lookup yields CDR1 LGHNA and CDR2 YSLEER. V lost 4 bases and J 7 bases, leaving 13 bases between the germline ends. The CDR3 is 14 amino acids. The CDR3: CASSRSAISEKLFF. CDR3 sequence (DNA): TGCGCCAGCAGCCGTAGTGCTATTAGTGAAAAACTGTTTTTT.

This clonotype was detected once. The rearrangement links TRBV20-1 to TRBJ2-3; D is possibly TRBD1 or TRBD2 (5 bases each). Germline CDR1 and CDR2: DFQATT and SNEGSKA (reference sequence). Trimming stripped 3 bases from V and 2 bases from J, with 15 bases between. CDR3 length: 15 residues. In DNA form, the CDR3 reads TGCAGTGCTAGTACCGGGACCGAGAACACAGATACGCAGTATTTT. It encodes CSASTGTENTDTQYF.

This clonotype appeared a few times. The V and J genes are TRBV5-1 and TRBJ2-1; TRBD1 aligns across 8 bases. Germline V gene lookup returns CDR1 SGHRS and CDR2 YFSETQ. V dropped 1 base and J dropped 5; count of bases not matched to a gene: 8. The CDR3 has 16 residues. CDR3 loop: CASSLWRTGINNEQFF. The CDR3 DNA reads TGCGCCAGCAGCTTGTGGAGGACAGGGATAAACAATGAGCAGTTCTTC.

The chain recombines TRBV30 with TRBJ2-2, with unresolved D. Germline-derived CDR1 and CDR2 are GTSNPN and SVGIG (reference sequence). The V end was cut by 7 bases, the J end by 2 bases, with 11 bases between. The CDR3 is 13 residues long. CDR3 DNA: TGTGCCTCCCCCGGGCTAAACACCGGGGAGCTGTTTTTT. Translation gives CASPGLNTGELFF.

This clonotype appeared many times. V gene TRBV29-1 combines with J gene TRBJ2-3; D is uncertain. The CDR3 length is 15 residues. The germline CDR1 and CDR2 sequences are SQVTM and ANQGSEA. V was shortened by 0 bases and J by 6 bases, with 16 bases between the two germline ends. The CDR3: CSVEDSLLTWDTQYF. CDR3 bases: TGCAGCGTTGAAGATTCCCTGCTTACTTGGGATACGCAGTATTTT.

The chain is built from TRBV23-1 and TRBJ2-7; the match to TRBD1 covers 7 bases. TRBV23-1 is annotated as an ORF whose role is uncertain. This CDR3 comprises 17 residues. Losses at the gene ends were 4 bases for V and 4 bases for J; bases not matched to a gene: 16. As DNA, the CDR3 is TGCGCCAGCAGTCGAACCGGGACAGTGGACTTAAAGTACGAGCAGTACTTC. Translation gives CASSRTGTVDLKYEQYF.

The chain has TRBV19 and TRBJ1-1, with D possibly matching TRBD1 (6 bases). The germline V gene encodes CDR1 LNHDA and CDR2 SQIVND (reference sequence). CDR3 length: 13 residues. Trimming cost V 8 bases and J 9 bases, with 19 bases left between them. For the CDR3, the DNA is TGTGCCAGTGGAATACAGGGAAGGGGACAAGCTTTCTTT. Its protein product is CASGIQGRGQAFF.

Only a few counts were recorded for this clonotype. CDR3 region: CASSFSGRQEETQYF. The CDR3 DNA reads as TGTGCCAGCAGTTTTAGCGGGAGGCAAGAAGAGACCCAGTACTTC. V gene TRBV7-6 combines with J gene TRBJ2-5; TRBD2 agrees at 10 bases. This CDR3 is built from 15 residues. Germline V gene data show CDR1 as SGHVS and CDR2 as FNYEAQ. The V and J ends lost 6 bases and 3 bases, in that order; junction bases with no gene match: 7.

CDR3 amino acids: CASSGPAGQGDNEQFF. CDR3 DNA sequence: TGTGCCAGCAGTGGCCCCGCGGGACAGGGCGACAATGAGCAGTTCTTC. The chain links TRBV6-1 to TRBJ2-1, with TRBD1 identical over 9 bases. The germline V gene has CDR1 MNHNS and CDR2 SASEGT. The CDR3 extends over 16 amino acids. V was clipped by 4 bases and J by 5 bases; unmatched bases: 9.

In its sample, this clonotype was seen a few times. CDR3 coding DNA: TGTGCCAGCAGCGGGACGGTAGATACGCAGTATTTT. It codes for CASSGTVDTQYF. This chain joins TRBV7-9 and TRBJ2-3; tentatively, D is TRBD1 or TRBD2 (5 bases each). The V gene's germline CDR1 is SEHNR and CDR2 FQNEAQ (reference sequence). Trimming shortened V by 5 bases and J by 5 bases, and 8 bases separated the two germline ends. There are 12 residues in the CDR3. Complete variable domain (other parts from reference TRBV7-9 and TRBJ2-3): DTGVSQNPRHKITKRGQNVTFRCDPISEHNRLYWYRQTLGQGPEFLTYFQNEAQLEKSRLLSDRFSAERPKGSFSTLEIQRTEQGDSAMYLCASSGTVDTQYFGPGTRLTVL.

This clonotype was observed a handful of times. The rearrangement links TRBV29-1 to TRBJ1-2; D remains unclear. The germline V gene has CDR1 SQVTM and CDR2 ANQGSEA. V was shortened by 4 bases and J by 4 bases, with 7 bases between the two germline ends. The CDR3 covers 11 residues. The CDR3 bases are TGCAGCGTTGTTGACATCTATGGCTACACCTTC. Its protein is CSVVDIYGYTF. Filled out from reference TRBV29-1 and TRBJ1-2, the complete variable domain reads SAVISQKPSRDICQRGTSLTIQCQVDSQVTMMFWYRQQPGQSLTLIATANQGSEATYESGFVIDKFPISRPNLTFSTLTVSNMSPEDSSIYLCSVVDIYGYTFGSGTRLTVV.

This clonotype was observed a handful of times. The J gene is TRBJ1-1, the V gene TRBV24-1, with 9 bases lining up with TRBD1. This CDR3 has 15 amino acids. CDR1 is KGHDR, CDR2 SFDVKD, per germline. Unmatched junction bases numbered 4, after V lost 5 bases and J lost 1 base. The CDR3 DNA reads as TGTGCCACCAGTGTTGGGACAGGGCCGAACACTGAAGCTTTCTTT. Residues: CATSVGTGPNTEAFF.

The chain combines TRBV7-2 with TRBJ2-1; D assignment may be TRBD1 or TRBD2 (5 bases each). Germline CDR1 reads SGHTA; CDR2 reads FQGNSA. With 4 bases removed from V and 9 bases from J, the gap between germline ends came to 13 bases. The CDR3 length is 13 residues. The CDR3 region has the DNA TGTGCCAGCAGCTCGCACCGAGGGGCTGAGCAGTTCTTC. It encodes CASSSHRGAEQFF.